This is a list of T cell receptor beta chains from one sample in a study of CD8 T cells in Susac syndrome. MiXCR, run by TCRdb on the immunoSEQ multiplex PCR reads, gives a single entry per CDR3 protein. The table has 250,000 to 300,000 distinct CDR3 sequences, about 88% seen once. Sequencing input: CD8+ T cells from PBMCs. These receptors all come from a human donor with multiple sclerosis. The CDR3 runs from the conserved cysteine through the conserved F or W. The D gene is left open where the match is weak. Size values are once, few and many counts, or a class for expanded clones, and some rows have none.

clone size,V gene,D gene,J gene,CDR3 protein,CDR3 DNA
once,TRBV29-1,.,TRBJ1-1,CSVARMNTEAFF,TGCAGCGTTGCTCGCATGAACACTGAAGCTTTCTTT
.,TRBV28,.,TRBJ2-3,CASSQKGFSSTDTQYF,TGTGCCAGCAGCCAGAAAGGCTTCTCTAGCACAGATACGCAGTATTTT
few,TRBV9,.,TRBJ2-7,CASSVVPDRFDEQYF,TGTGCCAGTAGCGTAGTCCCCGACAGGTTCGACGAGCAGTACTTC
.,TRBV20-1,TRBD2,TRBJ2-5,CSATGLALEETQYF,TGCAGTGCTACAGGACTAGCTCTCGAAGAGACCCAGTACTTC
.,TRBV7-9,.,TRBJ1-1,CASSPGRAEAFF,TGTGCCAGCAGCCCAGGCAGGGCTGAAGCTTTCTTT
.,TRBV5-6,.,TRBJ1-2,CASSLRLVGRSDYGYTF,TGTGCCAGCAGCTTGCGCTTAGTGGGCAGGTCTGACTATGGCTACACCTTC
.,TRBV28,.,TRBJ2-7,CASSLLTTSPYEQYF,TGTGCCAGCAGTTTATTAACGACTTCTCCTTACGAGCAGTACTTC
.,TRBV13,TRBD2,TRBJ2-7,CASSLERASGEF,TGTGCCAGCAGCTTAGAGAGGGCTAGCGGGGAATTC
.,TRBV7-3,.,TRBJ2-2,CASSSDLLSGELFF,TGTGCCAGCAGCTCGGACCTTCTGAGCGGGGAGCTGTTTTTT
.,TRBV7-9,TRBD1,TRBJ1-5,CASSSSEFDRVPHFQPQHF,TGTGCCAGCAGCTCATCAGAGTTCGACAGGGTGCCCCATTTTCAGCCCCAGCATTTT
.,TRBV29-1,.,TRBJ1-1,CSIRSGYTEAFF,TGCAGCATACGCTCCGGGTACACTGAAGCTTTCTTT
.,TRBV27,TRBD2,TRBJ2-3,CASTYRTSGHPSTDTQYF,TGTGCCAGCACCTACAGGACTAGCGGGCACCCTAGCACAGATACGCAGTATTTT
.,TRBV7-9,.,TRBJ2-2,CASRSGELFF,TGTGCCAGCCGGTCCGGGGAGCTGTTTTTT
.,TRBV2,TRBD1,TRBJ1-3,CAILGTASSGNTIYF,TGTGCCATCCTCGGGACAGCGAGCTCTGGAAACACCATATATTTT
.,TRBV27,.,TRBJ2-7,CASSLSRGYEQYF,TGTGCCAGCAGTTTATCTCGTGGTTACGAGCAGTACTTC
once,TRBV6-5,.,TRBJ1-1,CASSPYAGGTEAFF,TGTGCCAGCAGCCCCTACGCCGGGGGCACTGAAGCTTTCTTT
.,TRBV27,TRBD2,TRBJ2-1,CASSLSSSAGGPYNEQFF,TGTGCCAGCAGTTTATCCAGTTCAGCGGGAGGGCCCTACAATGAGCAGTTCTTC
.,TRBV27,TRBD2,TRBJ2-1,CASSLVAGGFNEQFF,TGTGCCAGCAGTTTAGTGGCGGGAGGCTTCAATGAGCAGTTCTTC
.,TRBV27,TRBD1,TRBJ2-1,CASSLIRDRQFF,TGTGCCAGCAGTCTTATCCGGGACAGGCAGTTCTTC
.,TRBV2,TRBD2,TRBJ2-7,CASSEALQLAGGYEQYF,TGTGCCAGCAGTGAAGCGCTTCAACTAGCGGGAGGTTACGAGCAGTACTTC
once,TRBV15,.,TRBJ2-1,CATSWGGAGSYNEQFF,TGTGCCACCAGCTGGGGGGGGGCGGGATCCTACAATGAGCAGTTCTTC
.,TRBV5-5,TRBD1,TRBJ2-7,CASSPATGGPYEQYF,TGTGCCAGCAGCCCCGCGACAGGGGGTCCCTACGAGCAGTACTTC
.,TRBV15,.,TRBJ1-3,CATSRDKGPGNTIYF,TGTGCCACCAGCAGAGATAAGGGACCCGGAAACACCATATATTTT
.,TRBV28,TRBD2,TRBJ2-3,CASSSTGTSGRAVGADTQYF,TGTGCCAGCAGTTCTACCGGGACTAGCGGGAGGGCCGTTGGCGCAGATACGCAGTATTTT
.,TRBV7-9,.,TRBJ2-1,CASRSGNLNNEQFF,TGTGCCAGCAGGTCAGGAAATCTCAACAATGAGCAGTTCTTC
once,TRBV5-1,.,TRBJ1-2,CASSLLATPNYGYTF,TGCGCCAGCAGCTTGCTCGCCACCCCTAACTATGGCTACACCTTC
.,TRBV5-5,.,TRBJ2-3,CASSLNTQYF,TGTGCCAGCAGCTTAAATACGCAGTATTTT
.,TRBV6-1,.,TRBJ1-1,CASSSPGRLNTEAFF,TGTGCCAGCAGTTCGCCGGGACGTCTGAACACTGAAGCTTTCTTT
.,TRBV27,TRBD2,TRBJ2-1,CASSQIAGRYNEQFF,TGTGCCAGCAGCCAAATAGCGGGGCGGTACAATGAGCAGTTCTTC
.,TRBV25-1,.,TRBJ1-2,CASSEYPGYGYTF,TGTGCCAGCAGTGAATACCCGGGGTATGGCTACACCTTC
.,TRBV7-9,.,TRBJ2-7,CASSPDAYEQYF,TGTGCCAGCAGCCCCGACGCCTACGAGCAGTACTTC
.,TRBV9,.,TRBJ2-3,CASSGQVTSTDTQYF,TGTGCCAGCAGCGGACAGGTTACTAGCACAGATACGCAGTATTTT
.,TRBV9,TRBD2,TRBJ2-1,CASSTTSGMWQSF,TGTGCCAGCAGCACGACTAGCGGGATGTGGCAGTCCTTC
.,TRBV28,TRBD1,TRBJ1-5,CASSFAGQGGQPQHF,TGTGCCAGCAGTTTCGCGGGACAGGGTGGCCAGCCCCAGCATTTT
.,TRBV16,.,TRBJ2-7,CASSRDGTYEQYF,TGTGCCAGCAGCCGGGACGGCACCTACGAGCAGTACTTC
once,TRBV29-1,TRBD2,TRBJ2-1,CSVEGLAGVSYNEQFF,TGCAGCGTTGAGGGATTAGCGGGTGTCTCCTACAATGAGCAGTTCTTC
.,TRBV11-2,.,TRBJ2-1,CASSLAPGPFTREQFF,TGTGCCAGCAGCTTAGCCCCGGGTCCTTTCACGCGAGAGCAGTTCTTC
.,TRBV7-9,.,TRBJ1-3,CASSLSRGPDSGNTIYF,TGTGCCAGCAGCTTAAGCCGGGGACCGGACTCTGGAAACACCATATATTTT